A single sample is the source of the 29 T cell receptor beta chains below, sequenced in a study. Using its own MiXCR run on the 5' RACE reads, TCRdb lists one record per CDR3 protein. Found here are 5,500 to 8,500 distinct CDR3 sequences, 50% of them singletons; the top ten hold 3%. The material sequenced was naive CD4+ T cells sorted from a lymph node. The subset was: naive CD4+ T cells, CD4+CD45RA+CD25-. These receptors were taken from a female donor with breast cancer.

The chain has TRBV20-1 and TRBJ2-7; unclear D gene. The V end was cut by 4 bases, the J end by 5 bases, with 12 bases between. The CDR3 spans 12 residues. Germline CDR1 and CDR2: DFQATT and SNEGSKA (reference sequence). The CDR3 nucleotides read TGCAGTGCTACTAGACCCCCCCACGAGCAGTACTTC. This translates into CSATRPPHEQYF.

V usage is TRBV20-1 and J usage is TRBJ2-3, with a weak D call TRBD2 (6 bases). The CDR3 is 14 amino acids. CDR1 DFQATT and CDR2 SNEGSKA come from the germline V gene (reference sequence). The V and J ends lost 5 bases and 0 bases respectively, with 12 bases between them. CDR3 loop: CSAGGLTSTDTQYF. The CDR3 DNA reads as TGCAGTGCTGGAGGGCTTACTAGCACAGATACGCAGTATTTT.

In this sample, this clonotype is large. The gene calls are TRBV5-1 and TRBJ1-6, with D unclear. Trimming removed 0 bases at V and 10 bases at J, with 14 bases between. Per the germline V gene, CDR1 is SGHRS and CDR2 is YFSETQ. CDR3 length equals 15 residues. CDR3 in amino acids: CASSLVFQSGSPLHF. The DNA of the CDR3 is TGCGCCAGCAGCTTGGTGTTCCAATCGGGATCACCCCTCCACTTT.

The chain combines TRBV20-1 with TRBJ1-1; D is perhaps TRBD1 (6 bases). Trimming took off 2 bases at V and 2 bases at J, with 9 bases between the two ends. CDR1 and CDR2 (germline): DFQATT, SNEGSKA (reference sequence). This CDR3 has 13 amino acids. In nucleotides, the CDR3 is TGCAGTGCTAGACGACAGGACAACACTGAAGCTTTCTTT. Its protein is CSARRQDNTEAFF.

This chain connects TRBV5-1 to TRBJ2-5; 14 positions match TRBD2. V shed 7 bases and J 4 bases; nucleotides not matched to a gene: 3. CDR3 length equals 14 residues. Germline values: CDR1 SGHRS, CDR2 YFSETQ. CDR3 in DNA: TGCGCCAGCCGGACTAGCGGGGGGCGAGAGACCCAGTACTTC. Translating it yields CASRTSGGRETQYF.

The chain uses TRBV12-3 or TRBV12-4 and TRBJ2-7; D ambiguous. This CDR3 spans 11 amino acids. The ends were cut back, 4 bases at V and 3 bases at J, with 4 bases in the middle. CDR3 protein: CASSYDYEQYF. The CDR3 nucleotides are TGTGCCAGCAGTTACGACTACGAGCAGTACTTC.

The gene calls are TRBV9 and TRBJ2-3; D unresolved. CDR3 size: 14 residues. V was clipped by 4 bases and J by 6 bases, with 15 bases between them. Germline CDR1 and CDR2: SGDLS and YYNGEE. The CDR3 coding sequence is TGTGCCAGCAGCCCAAGAGGCGGTTGGGATACGCAGTATTTT. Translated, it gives CASSPRGGWDTQYF.

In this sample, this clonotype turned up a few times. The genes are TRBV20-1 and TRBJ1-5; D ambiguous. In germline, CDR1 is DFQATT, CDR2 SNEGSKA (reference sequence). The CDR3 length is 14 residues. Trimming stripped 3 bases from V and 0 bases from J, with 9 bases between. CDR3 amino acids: CSARRRDSNQPQHF. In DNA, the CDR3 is TGCAGTGCTAGGAGACGGGATAGCAATCAGCCCCAGCATTTT.

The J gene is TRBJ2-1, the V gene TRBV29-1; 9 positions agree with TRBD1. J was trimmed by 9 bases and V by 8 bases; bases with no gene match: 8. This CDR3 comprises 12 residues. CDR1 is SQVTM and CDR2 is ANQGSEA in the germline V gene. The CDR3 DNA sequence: TGCAGCCAAACGACAGGGGGGGGTGAGCAGTTCTTC. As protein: CSQTTGGGEQFF.

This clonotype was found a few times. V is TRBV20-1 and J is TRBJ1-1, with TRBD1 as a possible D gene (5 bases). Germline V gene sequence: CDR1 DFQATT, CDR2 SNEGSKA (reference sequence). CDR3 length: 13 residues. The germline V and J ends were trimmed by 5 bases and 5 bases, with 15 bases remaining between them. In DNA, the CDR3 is TGCAGTGCTGTTCGAGGGGCCTCAACTGAAGCTTTCTTT. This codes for CSAVRGASTEAFF.

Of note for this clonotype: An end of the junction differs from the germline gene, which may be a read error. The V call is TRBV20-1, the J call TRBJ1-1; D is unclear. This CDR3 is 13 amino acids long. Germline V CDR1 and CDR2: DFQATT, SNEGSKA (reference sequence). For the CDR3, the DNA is TGCAGTGCTAGCCTACTCCGGGGAGGTGAAGCTCTCTTT. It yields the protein CSASLLRGGEALF.

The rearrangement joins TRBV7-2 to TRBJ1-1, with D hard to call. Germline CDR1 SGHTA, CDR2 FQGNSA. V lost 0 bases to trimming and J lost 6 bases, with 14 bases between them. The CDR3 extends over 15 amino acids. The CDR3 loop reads CASSLASVVVAEAFF. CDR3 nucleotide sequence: TGTGCCAGCAGCTTAGCCTCCGTTGTCGTGGCTGAAGCTTTCTTT.

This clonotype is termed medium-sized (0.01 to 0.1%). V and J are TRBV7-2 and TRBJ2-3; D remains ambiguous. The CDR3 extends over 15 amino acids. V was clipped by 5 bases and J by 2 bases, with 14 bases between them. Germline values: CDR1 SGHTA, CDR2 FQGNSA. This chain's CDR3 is CASSPMSAHTDTQYF. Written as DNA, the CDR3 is TGTGCCAGCAGCCCTATGTCGGCCCACACAGATACGCAGTATTTT.

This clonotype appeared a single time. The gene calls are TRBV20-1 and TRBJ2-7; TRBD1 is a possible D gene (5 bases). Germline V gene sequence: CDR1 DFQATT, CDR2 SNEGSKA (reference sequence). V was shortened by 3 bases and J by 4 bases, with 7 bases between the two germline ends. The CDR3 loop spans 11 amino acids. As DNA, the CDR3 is TGCAGTGCTAGTCAGGGTTACGAGCAGTACTTC. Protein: CSASQGYEQYF.

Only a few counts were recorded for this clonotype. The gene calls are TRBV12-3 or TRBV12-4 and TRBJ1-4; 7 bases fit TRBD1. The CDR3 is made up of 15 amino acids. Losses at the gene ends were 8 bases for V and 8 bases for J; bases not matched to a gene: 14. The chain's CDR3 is CASHPGTATVEKLFF. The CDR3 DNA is TGTGCCAGCCATCCCGGGACAGCAACGGTGGAAAAACTGTTTTTT.

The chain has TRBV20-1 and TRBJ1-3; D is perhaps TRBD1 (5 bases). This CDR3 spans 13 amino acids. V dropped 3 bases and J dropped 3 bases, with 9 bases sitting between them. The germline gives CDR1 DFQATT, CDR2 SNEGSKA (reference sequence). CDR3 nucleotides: TGCAGTGCTAGCGCGGGGCTTGGAAACACCATATATTTT. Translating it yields CSASAGLGNTIYF.

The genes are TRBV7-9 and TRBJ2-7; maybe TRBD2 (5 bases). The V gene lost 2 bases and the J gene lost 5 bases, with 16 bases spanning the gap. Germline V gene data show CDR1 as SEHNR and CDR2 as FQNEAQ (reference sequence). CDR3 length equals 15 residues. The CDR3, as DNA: TGTGCCAGCAGCTTAATAAGAGGGCGGCGGGACGAGCAGTACTTC. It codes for CASSLIRGRRDEQYF.

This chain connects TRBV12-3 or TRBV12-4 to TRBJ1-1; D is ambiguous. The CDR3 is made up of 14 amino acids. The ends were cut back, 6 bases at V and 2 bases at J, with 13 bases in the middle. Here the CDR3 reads CASRGKEGNTEAFF. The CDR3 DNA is TGTGCCAGCAGGGGGAAGGAAGGCAACACTGAAGCTTTCTTT.

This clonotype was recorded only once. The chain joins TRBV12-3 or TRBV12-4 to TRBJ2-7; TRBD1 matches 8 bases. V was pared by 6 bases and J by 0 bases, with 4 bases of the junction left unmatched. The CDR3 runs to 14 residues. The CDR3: CASRKTGGSYEQYF. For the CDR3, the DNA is TGTGCCAGCAGAAAAACAGGGGGCTCCTACGAGCAGTACTTC.

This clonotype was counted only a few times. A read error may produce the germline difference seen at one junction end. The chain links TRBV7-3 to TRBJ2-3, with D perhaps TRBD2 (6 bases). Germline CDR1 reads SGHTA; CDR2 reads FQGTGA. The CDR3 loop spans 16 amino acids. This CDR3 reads CASSLTREDTADTQYF. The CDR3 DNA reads TGTGCCAGCAGCCTAACCAGGGAGGATACTGCAGATACGCAGTATTTT.

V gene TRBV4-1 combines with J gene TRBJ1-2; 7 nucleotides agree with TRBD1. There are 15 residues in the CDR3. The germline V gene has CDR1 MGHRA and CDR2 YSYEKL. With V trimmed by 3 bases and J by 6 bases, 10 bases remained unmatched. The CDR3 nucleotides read TGCGCCAGCAGCCAGGCGACGACAGGGAATCATGGCTACACCTTC. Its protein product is CASSQATTGNHGYTF.

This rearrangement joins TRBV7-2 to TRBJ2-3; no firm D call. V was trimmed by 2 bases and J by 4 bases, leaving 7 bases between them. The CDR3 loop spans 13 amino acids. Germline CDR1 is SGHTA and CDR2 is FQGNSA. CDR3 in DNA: TGTGCCAGCAGCTTATTAGCCCCAGATACGCAGTATTTT. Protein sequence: CASSLLAPDTQYF.

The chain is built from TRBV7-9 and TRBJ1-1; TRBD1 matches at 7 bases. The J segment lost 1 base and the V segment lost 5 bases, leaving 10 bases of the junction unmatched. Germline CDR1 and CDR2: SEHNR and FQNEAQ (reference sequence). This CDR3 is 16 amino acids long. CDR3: CASSPRGTVENTEAFF. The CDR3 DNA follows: TGTGCCAGCAGCCCTAGAGGGACAGTCGAGAACACTGAAGCTTTCTTT.

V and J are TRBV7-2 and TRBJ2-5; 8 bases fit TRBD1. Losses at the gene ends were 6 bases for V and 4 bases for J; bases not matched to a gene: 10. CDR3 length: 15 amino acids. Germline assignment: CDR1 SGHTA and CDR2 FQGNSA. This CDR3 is CASRFGQGSSETQYF. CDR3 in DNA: TGTGCCAGCAGGTTCGGACAGGGTTCTTCAGAGACCCAGTACTTC.

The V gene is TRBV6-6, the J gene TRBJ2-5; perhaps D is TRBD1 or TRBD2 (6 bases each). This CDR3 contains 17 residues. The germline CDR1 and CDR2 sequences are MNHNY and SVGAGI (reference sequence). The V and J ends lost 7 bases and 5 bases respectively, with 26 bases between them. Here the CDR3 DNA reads TGTGCCAGCAAGAAGGGGCCCGGGCGTACAGGGAGGGAGACCCAGTACTTC. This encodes CASKKGPGRTGRETQYF.

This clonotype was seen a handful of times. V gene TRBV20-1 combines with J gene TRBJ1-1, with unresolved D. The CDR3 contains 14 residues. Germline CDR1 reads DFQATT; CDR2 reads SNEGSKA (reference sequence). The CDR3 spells CTLTGPGVNTEAFF. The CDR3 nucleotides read TGCACCCTAACGGGCCCCGGGGTGAACACTGAAGCTTTCTTT.

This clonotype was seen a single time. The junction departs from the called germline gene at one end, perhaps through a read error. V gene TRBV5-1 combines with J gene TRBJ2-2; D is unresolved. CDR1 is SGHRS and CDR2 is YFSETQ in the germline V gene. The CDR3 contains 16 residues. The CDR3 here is CASSLGPNLNTGELFF. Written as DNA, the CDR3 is TGTGCCAGCAGCTTGGGCCCTAACCTGAACACCGGGGAGCTGTTTTTT.

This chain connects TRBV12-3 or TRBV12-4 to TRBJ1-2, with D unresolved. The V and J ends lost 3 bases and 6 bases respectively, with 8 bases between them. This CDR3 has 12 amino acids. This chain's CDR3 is CASSFPRNGYTF. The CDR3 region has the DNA TGTGCCAGCAGTTTCCCCCGGAATGGCTACACCTTC.

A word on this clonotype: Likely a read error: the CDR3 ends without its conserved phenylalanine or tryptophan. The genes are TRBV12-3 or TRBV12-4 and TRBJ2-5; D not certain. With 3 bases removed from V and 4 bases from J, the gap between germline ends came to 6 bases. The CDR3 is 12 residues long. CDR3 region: CASSLGIETQYS. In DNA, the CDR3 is TGTGCCAGCAGTTTGGGGATAGAGACCCAGTACTCC.